Below, 18 T cell receptor beta chains from the same sample are listed, as sequenced in a study of shared clonotypes between healthy human individuals (dated by TCRdb to 2018 to 2021). The method was the immunoSEQ multiplex PCR assay. Entries here come from immuneACCESS through TCRdb and include only in-frame sequences with V and J called. Some clones fail to appear in such tables; in the studies checked, an unresolved V gene covers under half of the shortfall, and the cause of the remainder is unknown. The sample has around 320,000 clones on record, around nine tenths of them singletons. Roughly 15% of the sample lies in the top ten. The sample taken for sequencing was memory CD8+ T cells sorted from blood. What this sample's cell subset or site label stands for: CD45RO+ cells pooled with CCR7-negative TemRA cells. The receptor source for this set is a man between 18 and 35 years old in good health.

The V gene is TRBV7-9, the J gene TRBJ2-1; the match to TRBD2 covers 10 bases. V trimming: 8 bases; J trimming: 3 bases; junction bases outside the gene matches: 7. CDR1 is SEHNR and CDR2 is FQNEAQ in the germline V gene (reference sequence). The CDR3 is made up of 15 amino acids. The chain's CDR3 is CASYPGTSVYNEQFF. In DNA form, the CDR3 reads TGTGCCAGCTATCCCGGGACTAGCGTCTACAATGAGCAGTTCTTC.

The chain recombines TRBV25-1 with TRBJ1-2; D remains ambiguous. Germline CDR1 MGHDK, CDR2 SYGVNS. Trimming stripped 2 bases from V and 6 bases from J, with 16 bases between. The CDR3 sequence is 15 residues long. The CDR3 here is CASSEPLGIPNGYTF. In nucleotides, the CDR3 is TGTGCCAGCAGTGAACCGTTAGGGATTCCGAATGGCTACACCTTC.

The V gene is TRBV7-9, the J gene TRBJ2-1, with D tentatively TRBD2 (6 bases). Trimming took off 4 bases at V and 6 bases at J, with 19 bases between the two ends. The CDR3 length is 16 residues. Germline V gene data show CDR1 as SEHNR and CDR2 as FQNEAQ (reference sequence). The CDR3 nucleotides read TGTGCCAGCAGCTCTAGTGAAGCGGGCCTAATCAATGAGCAGTTCTTC. Encoded protein: CASSSSEAGLINEQFF.

The rearrangement links TRBV7-9 to TRBJ1-5; no definite D call. The V and J ends lost 0 bases and 3 bases respectively, with 3 bases between them. CDR1 is SEHNR, CDR2 FQNEAQ, per germline (reference sequence). The CDR3 has 13 amino acids. CDR3 sequence reads: CASSLAINQPQHF. As DNA, the CDR3 is TGTGCCAGCAGCTTAGCCATCAATCAGCCCCAGCATTTT.

This chain uses TRBV4-3 with TRBJ1-2; tentatively, D is TRBD1 (5 bases). Germline CDR1 and CDR2: LGHNA and YSLEER. The V end was cut by 2 bases, the J end by 2 bases, with 15 bases between. The CDR3 has 16 residues. The CDR3 region is CASSQPSGGENYGYTF. The DNA of the CDR3 is TGCGCCAGCAGCCAACCCTCGGGGGGGGAGAACTATGGCTACACCTTC.

V is TRBV11-3 and J is TRBJ2-2, with 11 bases that match TRBD2. V was pared by 4 bases and J by 1 base, with 2 bases of the junction left unmatched. The CDR3 length is 16 residues. Germline CDR1 and CDR2: SGHNT and YENEEA. The CDR3 nucleotides are TGTGCCAGCAGCTCGGGACTAGCGGTGAACACCGGGGAGCTGTTTTTT. Protein product: CASSSGLAVNTGELFF.

The rearrangement uses TRBV5-8 and TRBJ2-1; a possible D gene is TRBD2 (6 bases). CDR1 is SGHTS and CDR2 is YDEGEE in the germline V gene. V lost 1 base and J 9 bases, leaving 17 bases between the germline ends. The CDR3 runs to 15 residues. Here the CDR3 reads CASSLTDPMGGEQFF. The CDR3 DNA reads TGTGCCAGCAGCTTGACAGACCCCATGGGGGGTGAGCAGTTCTTC.

The chain recombines TRBV7-6 with TRBJ1-4; 8 nucleotides agree with TRBD1. Trimming at V came to 3 bases and at J to 3 bases, leaving 3 bases not matched to a gene. The CDR3 loop spans 15 amino acids. Germline V CDR1 and CDR2: SGHVS, FNYEAQ. The CDR3 DNA is TGTGCCAGCAGCTTCCGACAGGGGTCTAATGAAAAACTGTTTTTT. Translated, it gives CASSFRQGSNEKLFF.

This clone has a count of ten or more. Additional DNA sequences in this sample encode the identical CDR3. The gene calls are TRBV27 and TRBJ2-7, with D tentatively TRBD1 (6 bases). Per germline, CDR1 MNHEY and CDR2 SMNVEV (reference sequence). V dropped 5 bases and J dropped 3 bases, with 11 bases sitting between them. The length of the CDR3 is 13 residues. In nucleotides, the CDR3 is TGTGCCAGCAGTCTACAGGGAAGCTACGAGCAGTACTTC. Translated: CASSLQGSYEQYF.

With respect to this clone: This may stem from a read error, because a much larger clone lies one nucleotide away. The V call is TRBV7-9, the J call TRBJ2-7; possibly TRBD2 for D (5 bases). This CDR3 contains 13 residues. Trimming removed 3 bases at V and 2 bases at J, with 8 bases between. Germline values: CDR1 SEHNR, CDR2 FQNEAQ (reference sequence). The CDR3 nucleotides read TGTGCCAGCAGCTTGGCCGGGACCTACGAGCAGTACTTC. Protein product: CASSLAGTYEQYF.

The chain has TRBV2 and TRBJ2-7; the D is unclear. The germline gives CDR1 SNHLY, CDR2 FYNNEI. Trimming removed 3 bases at V and 6 bases at J, with 15 bases between. The length of the CDR3 is 14 residues. The CDR3 DNA is TGTGCCAGCAGTGATGGACCTTTAAGCCCCGAGCAGTACTTC. Residues: CASSDGPLSPEQYF.

To note about this clone: This could be a read error, since a much larger clone is one nucleotide away. The same CDR3 arises from other DNA sequences in this sample as well. The rearrangement uses TRBV7-8 and TRBJ2-7; D possibly corresponds to TRBD1 (6 bases). V lost 1 base, J lost 3 bases, and 10 bases lay in between. Germline V gene sequence: CDR1 SGHVS, CDR2 FQNEAQ. This CDR3 contains 14 residues. In DNA form, the CDR3 reads TGTGCCAGCAGCTTAGTTACAGGGAACTACGAGCAGTACTTC. Encoded protein: CASSLVTGNYEQYF.

CDR3 region: CASSQIVTGYYEQYF. The CDR3 region has the DNA TGCGCCAGCAGCCAGATAGTGACAGGGTATTACGAGCAGTACTTC. The V call is TRBV4-1, the J call TRBJ2-7; 7 bases are shared with TRBD1. The CDR3 runs 15 residues. V was clipped by 3 bases and J by 4 bases; unmatched bases: 9. Germline V gene data show CDR1 as MGHRA and CDR2 as YSYEKL.

The chain uses TRBV10-3 and TRBJ1-5, with D unclear. Trimming pared 10 bases from V and 3 bases from J, leaving 13 bases between. CDR3 length: 13 residues. In germline, CDR1 is ENHRY, CDR2 SYGVKD. The CDR3 region is CATREAFNQPQHF. The CDR3 region has the DNA TGTGCCACCCGGGAGGCTTTCAATCAGCCCCAGCATTTT.

The chain combines TRBV6-1 with TRBJ2-7; D is possibly TRBD2 (6 bases). CDR3 size: 15 residues. Germline CDR1 is MNHNS and CDR2 is SASEGT. The V end lost 3 bases, the J end lost 3 bases, and 15 bases lay between the germline ends. The chain's CDR3 is CASSDRDPEGYEQYF. CDR3 DNA: TGTGCCAGCAGTGACCGGGACCCGGAGGGCTACGAGCAGTACTTC.

The chain uses TRBV5-4 and TRBJ2-5; TRBD2 matches 7 bases. Germline CDR1 is SGHNT and CDR2 is YYREEE (reference sequence). CDR3 length: 13 amino acids. V shed 4 bases and J 2 bases; nucleotides not matched to a gene: 2. The CDR3 protein is CASSGGGQETQYF. The CDR3 coding sequence is TGTGCCAGCAGCGGCGGGGGACAAGAGACCCAGTACTTC. The full variable domain, with the rest looked up from reference TRBV5-4 and TRBJ2-5, is ETGVTQSPTHLIKTRGQQVTLRCSSQSGHNTVSWYQQALGQGPQFIFQYYREEENGRGNFPPRFSGLQFPNYSSELNVNALELDDSALYLCASSGGGQETQYFGPGTRLLVL.

The CDR3 sequence is CASSEAWTGGNEQYF. In nucleotides, the CDR3 is TGTGCCAGCAGTGAAGCCTGGACAGGGGGCAACGAGCAGTACTTC. The rearrangement joins TRBV6-1 to TRBJ2-7; 11 nucleotides agree with TRBD1. The CDR3 contains 15 residues. The germline gives CDR1 MNHNS, CDR2 SASEGT. The J segment lost 5 bases and the V segment lost 0 bases, leaving 3 bases of the junction unmatched.

The chain uses TRBV5-4 and TRBJ2-6; D is unclear. In germline, CDR1 is SGHNT, CDR2 YYREEE (reference sequence). Trimming pared 2 bases from V and 0 bases from J, leaving 9 bases between. The CDR3 contains 16 residues. CDR3 in DNA: TGTGCCAGCAGCTTCGTCCGGGTCTCTGGGGCCAACGTCCTGACTTTC. It encodes CASSFVRVSGANVLTF. Full variable domain (remainder filled in from reference TRBV5-4 and TRBJ2-6): ETGVTQSPTHLIKTRGQQVTLRCSSQSGHNTVSWYQQALGQGPQFIFQYYREEENGRGNFPPRFSGLQFPNYSSELNVNALELDDSALYLCASSFVRVSGANVLTFGAGSRLTVL.